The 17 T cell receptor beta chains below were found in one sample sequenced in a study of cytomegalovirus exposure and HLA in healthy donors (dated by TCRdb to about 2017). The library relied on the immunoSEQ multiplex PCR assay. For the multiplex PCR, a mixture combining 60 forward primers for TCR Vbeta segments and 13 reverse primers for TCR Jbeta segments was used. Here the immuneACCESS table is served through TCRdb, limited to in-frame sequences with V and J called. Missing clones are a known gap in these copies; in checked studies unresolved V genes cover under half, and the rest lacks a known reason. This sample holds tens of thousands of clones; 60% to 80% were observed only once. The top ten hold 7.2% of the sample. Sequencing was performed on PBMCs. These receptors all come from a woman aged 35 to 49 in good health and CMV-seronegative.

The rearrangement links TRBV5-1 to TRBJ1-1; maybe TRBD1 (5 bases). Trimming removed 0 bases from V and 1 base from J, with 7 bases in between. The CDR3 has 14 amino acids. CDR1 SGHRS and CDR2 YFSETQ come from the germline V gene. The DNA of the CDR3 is TGCGCCAGCAGCTTGGGACAGCCGAACACTGAAGCTTTCTTT. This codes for CASSLGQPNTEAFF.

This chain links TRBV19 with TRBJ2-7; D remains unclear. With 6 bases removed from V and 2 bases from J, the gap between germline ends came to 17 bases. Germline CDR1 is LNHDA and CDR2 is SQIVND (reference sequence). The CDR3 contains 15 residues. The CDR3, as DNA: TGTGCCAGTAGCATCTCCCTTGCGGAGCCCTACGAGCAGTACTTC. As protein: CASSISLAEPYEQYF.

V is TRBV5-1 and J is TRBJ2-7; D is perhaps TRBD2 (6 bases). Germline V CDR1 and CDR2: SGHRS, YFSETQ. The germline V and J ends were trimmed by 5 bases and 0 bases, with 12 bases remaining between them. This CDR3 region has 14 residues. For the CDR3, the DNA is TGCGCCAGCAGATCTGGGGGGAGCTCCTACGAGCAGTACTTC. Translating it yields CASRSGGSSYEQYF.

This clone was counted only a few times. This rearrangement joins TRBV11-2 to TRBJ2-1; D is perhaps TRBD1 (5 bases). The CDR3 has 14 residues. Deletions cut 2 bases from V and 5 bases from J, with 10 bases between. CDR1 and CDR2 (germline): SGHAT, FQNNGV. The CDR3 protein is CASSLNQQDNEQFF. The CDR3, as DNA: TGTGCCAGCAGCTTAAACCAACAGGACAATGAGCAGTTCTTC.

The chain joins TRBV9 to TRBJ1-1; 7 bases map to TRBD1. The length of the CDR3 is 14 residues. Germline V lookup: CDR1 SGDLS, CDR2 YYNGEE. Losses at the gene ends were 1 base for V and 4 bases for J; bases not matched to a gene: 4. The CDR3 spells CASSVQGVGTEAFF. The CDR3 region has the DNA TGTGCCAGCAGCGTACAGGGGGTCGGCACTGAAGCTTTCTTT.

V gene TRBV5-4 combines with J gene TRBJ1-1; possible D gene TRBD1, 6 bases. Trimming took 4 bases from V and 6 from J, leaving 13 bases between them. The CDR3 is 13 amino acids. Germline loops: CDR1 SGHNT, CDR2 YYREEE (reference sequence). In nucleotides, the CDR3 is TGTGCCAGCAGCCAACAGGGCGGTGCTGAAGCTTTCTTT. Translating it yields CASSQQGGAEAFF.

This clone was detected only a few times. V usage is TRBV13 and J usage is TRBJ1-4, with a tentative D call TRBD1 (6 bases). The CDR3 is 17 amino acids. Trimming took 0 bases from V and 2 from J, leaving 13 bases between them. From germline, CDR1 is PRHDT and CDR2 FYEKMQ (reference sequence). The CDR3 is CASSLGLIQGTNEKLFF. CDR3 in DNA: TGTGCCAGCAGCTTAGGCCTAATCCAGGGGACTAATGAAAAACTGTTTTTT.

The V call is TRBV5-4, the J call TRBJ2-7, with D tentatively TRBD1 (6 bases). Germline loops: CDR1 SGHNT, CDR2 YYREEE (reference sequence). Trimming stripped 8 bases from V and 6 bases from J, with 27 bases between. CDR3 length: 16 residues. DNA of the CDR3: TGTGCCAGTGCAAGCCCTGCAGGGGCAAAGGTTGGCGAGCAGTACTTC. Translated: CASASPAGAKVGEQYF.

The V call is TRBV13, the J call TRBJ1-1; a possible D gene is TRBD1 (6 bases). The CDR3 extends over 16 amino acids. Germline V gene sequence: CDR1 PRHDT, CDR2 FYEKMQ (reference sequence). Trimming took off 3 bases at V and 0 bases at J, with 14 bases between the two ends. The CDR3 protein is CASSFGGRGMNTEAFF. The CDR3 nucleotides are TGTGCCAGCAGCTTCGGGGGGCGCGGAATGAACACTGAAGCTTTCTTT.

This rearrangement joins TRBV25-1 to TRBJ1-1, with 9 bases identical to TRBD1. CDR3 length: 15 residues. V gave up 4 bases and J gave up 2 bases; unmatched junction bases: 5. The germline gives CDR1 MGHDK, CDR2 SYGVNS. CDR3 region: CASSVQGAVNTEAFF. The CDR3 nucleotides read TGTGCCAGCAGTGTACAGGGGGCCGTTAACACTGAAGCTTTCTTT. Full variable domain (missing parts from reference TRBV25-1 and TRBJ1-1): EADIYQTPRYLVIGTGKKITLECSQTMGHDKMYWYQQDPGMELHLIHYSYGVNSTEKGDLSSESTVSRIRTEHFPLTLESARPSHTSQYLCASSVQGAVNTEAFFGQGTRLTVV.

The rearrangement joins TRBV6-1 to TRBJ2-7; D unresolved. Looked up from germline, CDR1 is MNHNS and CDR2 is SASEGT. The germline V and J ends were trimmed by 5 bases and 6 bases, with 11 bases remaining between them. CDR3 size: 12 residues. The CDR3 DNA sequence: TGTGCCAGCAGTTCCTGGCAGGCCGAGCAGTACTTC. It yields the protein CASSSWQAEQYF.

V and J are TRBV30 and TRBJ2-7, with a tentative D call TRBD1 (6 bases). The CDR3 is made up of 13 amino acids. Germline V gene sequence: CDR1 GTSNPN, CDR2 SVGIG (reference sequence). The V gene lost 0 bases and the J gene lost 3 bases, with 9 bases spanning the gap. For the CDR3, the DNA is TGTGCCTGGAGTGTGGGCAGGGGCTACGAGCAGTACTTC. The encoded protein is CAWSVGRGYEQYF.

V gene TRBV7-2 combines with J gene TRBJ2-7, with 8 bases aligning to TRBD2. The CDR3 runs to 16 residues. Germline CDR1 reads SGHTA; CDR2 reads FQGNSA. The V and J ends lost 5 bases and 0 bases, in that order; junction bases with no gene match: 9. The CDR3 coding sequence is TGTGCCAGCAGCGAACGGCGGGGGGCCCCCTCCTACGAGCAGTACTTC. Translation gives CASSERRGAPSYEQYF. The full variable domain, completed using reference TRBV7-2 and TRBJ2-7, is GAGVSQSPSNKVTEKGKDVELRCDPISGHTALYWYRQSLGQGLEFLIYFQGNSAPDKSGLPSDRFSAERTGGSVSTLTIQRTQQEDSAVYLCASSERRGAPSYEQYFGPGTRLTVT.

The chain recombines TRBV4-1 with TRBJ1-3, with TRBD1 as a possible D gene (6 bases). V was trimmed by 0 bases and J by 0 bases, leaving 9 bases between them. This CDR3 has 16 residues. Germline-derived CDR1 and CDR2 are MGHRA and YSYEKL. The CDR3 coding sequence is TGCGCCAGCAGCCAAGAGAGGGGACACTCTGGAAACACCATATATTTT. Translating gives CASSQERGHSGNTIYF.

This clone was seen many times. The CDR3 DNA is TGTGCCAGCAGTGAAGCCGGCTATGGCTACACCTTC. It codes for CASSEAGYGYTF. V is TRBV2 and J is TRBJ1-2; no definite D call. There are 12 residues in the CDR3. V was clipped by 0 bases and J by 4 bases, with 3 bases between them. Germline lookup yields CDR1 SNHLY and CDR2 FYNNEI.

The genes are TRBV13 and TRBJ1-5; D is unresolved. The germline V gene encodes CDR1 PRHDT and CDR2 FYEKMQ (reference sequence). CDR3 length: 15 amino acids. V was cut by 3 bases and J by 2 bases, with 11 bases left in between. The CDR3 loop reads CASSFGGRGNQPQHF. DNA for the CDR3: TGTGCCAGCAGCTTCGGAGGTCGGGGCAATCAGCCCCAGCATTTT.

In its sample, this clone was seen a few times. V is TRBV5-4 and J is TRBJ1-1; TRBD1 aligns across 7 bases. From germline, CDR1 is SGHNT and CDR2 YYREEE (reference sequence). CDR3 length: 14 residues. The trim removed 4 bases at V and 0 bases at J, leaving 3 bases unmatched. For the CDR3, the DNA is TGTGCCAGCAGCCCCGGACAGGTGAACACTGAAGCTTTCTTT. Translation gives CASSPGQVNTEAFF.